Listed below are T cell receptor beta chains from one sample, sequenced in a study of T-cell memory formation after mild COVID-19. TCRdb independently ran MiXCR on the 5' RACE reads; one entry per CDR3 protein. The sample yields 300,000 to 400,000 distinct CDR3 sequences, around a fifth seen once. Sequencing was performed on PBMCs or a T cell subset sorted from them (not recorded which). These receptors all stem from an adult woman who had mild COVID-19 (a few samples of this study predate the infection). Cell type and time point are not known. Each CDR3 is given with its conserved first and last residue. D genes are given only for firm matches. Clone size is stated in some rows and not others, as once, few, many or a class when expanded.

V: TRBV5-1; J: TRBJ1-2; D: .; size: .; CDR3: CASSYRDRNYGYTF; DNA: TGCGCCAGCAGCTACAGGGACCGCAACTATGGCTACACCTTC
V: TRBV7-6; J: TRBJ2-3; D: .; size: .; CDR3: CASSPTFSADTQYF; DNA: TGTGCCAGCAGCCCGACTTTTAGCGCCGATACGCAGTATTTT
V: TRBV27; J: TRBJ2-3; D: .; size: few; CDR3: CASSTDRKTGGSTDTQYF; DNA: TGTGCCAGCAGTACTGACCGGAAGACAGGAGGTAGCACAGATACGCAGTATTTT
V: TRBV3-1; J: TRBJ2-7; D: TRBD2; size: few; CDR3: CASSPGVAGGYGRQYF; DNA: TGTGCCAGCAGCCCAGGGGTTGCGGGAGGGTACGGCCGGCAGTACTTC
V: TRBV4-1; J: TRBJ1-2; D: .; size: .; CDR3: CASSQKDPIYGYTF; DNA: TGCGCCAGCAGCCAAAAGGATCCCATCTATGGCTACACCTTC
V: TRBV21-1; J: TRBJ2-2; D: .; size: .; CDR3: CASSPRRVQGTALTGELFF; DNA: TGTGCCAGCAGCCCCCGACGCGTCCAGGGAACGGCCCTCACCGGGGAGCTGTTTTTT
V: TRBV20-1; J: TRBJ1-1; D: .; size: many; CDR3: CSARGSGPWNTEAFF; DNA: TGCAGTGCTAGGGGATCGGGTCCATGGAACACTGAAGCTTTCTTT
V: TRBV9; J: TRBJ2-7; D: TRBD1; size: .; CDR3: CASSVGPRPRDRGYEQYF; DNA: TGTGCCAGCAGCGTAGGGCCTCGCCCCCGGGACAGGGGCTACGAGCAGTACTTC
V: TRBV5-1; J: TRBJ2-7; D: .; size: .; CDR3: CASSASPTYEQYF; DNA: TGCGCCAGCAGCGCCTCCCCAACCTACGAGCAGTACTTC
V: TRBV24-1; J: TRBJ2-5; D: .; size: many; CDR3: CATSDSGRETQYF; DNA: TGTGCCACCAGTGATTCCGGTCGGGAGACCCAGTACTTC
V: TRBV20-1; J: TRBJ2-1; D: .; size: once; CDR3: CSARDTRAAAIWGPNAEFF; DNA: TGCAGTGCTAGAGACACTAGAGCGGCCGCGATCTGGGGGCCAAACGCGGAGTTCTTC
V: TRBV12-3/TRBV12-4; J: TRBJ2-1; D: .; size: few; CDR3: CASGFGAGNEQFF; DNA: TGTGCCAGCGGGTTCGGGGCGGGGAATGAGCAGTTCTTC
V: TRBV13; J: TRBJ1-5; D: .; size: .; CDR3: CASSLEGLGPQHF; DNA: TGTGCCAGCAGCTTAGAGGGGTTAGGGCCCCAGCATTTT
V: TRBV18; J: TRBJ2-4; D: .; size: few; CDR3: CASSPRGDLQYF; DNA: TGTGCCAGCTCACCACGGGGGGACCTTCAGTACTTC
V: TRBV11-2; J: TRBJ1-4; D: .; size: many; CDR3: CASSLDGSLGLYEKLFF; DNA: TGTGCCAGCAGCTTAGATGGCAGTCTGGGTTTGTACGAAAAACTGTTTTTT
V: TRBV7-3; J: TRBJ1-2; D: .; size: .; CDR3: CASSLDPKVYGYTF; DNA: TGTGCCAGCAGCTTAGATCCTAAGGTTTATGGCTACACCTTC
V: TRBV4-3; J: TRBJ1-2; D: TRBD1; size: few; CDR3: CASSPAGTGVGYTF; DNA: TGCGCCAGCAGCCCCGCAGGAACAGGGGTCGGCTACACCTTC
V: TRBV11-3; J: TRBJ2-1; D: .; size: .; CDR3: CASSLATEQFF; DNA: TGTGCCAGCAGCTTAGCTACTGAGCAGTTCTTC
V: TRBV7-6; J: TRBJ1-1; D: TRBD1; size: few; CDR3: CASTGTGGTEAFF; DNA: TGTGCCAGCACCGGGACAGGGGGCACTGAAGCTTTCTTT
V: TRBV9; J: TRBJ2-7; D: .; size: many; CDR3: CASSVAGGDEQYF; DNA: TGTGCCAGCAGCGTAGCGGGGGGCGACGAGCAGTACTTC
V: TRBV4-2; J: TRBJ2-5; D: .; size: few; CDR3: CASSQGERGRAETQYF; DNA: TGTGCCAGCAGCCAAGGTGAACGGGGACGGGCAGAGACCCAGTACTTC
V: TRBV5-1; J: TRBJ2-1; D: .; size: few; CDR3: CASSAIGVDEQFF; DNA: TGCGCCAGCAGCGCTATCGGGGTCGATGAGCAGTTCTTC
V: TRBV7-9; J: TRBJ1-2; D: .; size: .; CDR3: CASSRIQGPYGYTF; DNA: TGTGCCAGCAGCAGGATACAGGGACCTTATGGCTACACCTTC
V: TRBV12-3/TRBV12-4; J: TRBJ2-5; D: TRBD1; size: few; CDR3: CATSRGRKETQYF; DNA: TGTGCCACATCCAGGGGGCGAAAGGAGACCCAGTACTTC
V: TRBV2; J: TRBJ1-5; D: .; size: .; CDR3: CASSTGIFNQPQHF; DNA: TGTGCCAGCAGTACCGGGATTTTCAATCAGCCCCAGCATTTT
V: TRBV6-5; J: TRBJ1-2; D: .; size: few; CDR3: CASSLHTTYGYTF; DNA: TGTGCCAGCAGTCTACATACGACCTATGGCTACACCTTC
V: TRBV5-6; J: TRBJ2-2; D: TRBD2; size: .; CDR3: CASIRGVGSTGELFF; DNA: TGTGCCAGCATCCGGGGGGTAGGGTCCACCGGGGAGCTGTTTTTT
V: TRBV11-3; J: TRBJ2-1; D: .; size: few; CDR3: CASSLDPRGEQFF; DNA: TGTGCCAGCAGCTTAGACCCTCGGGGTGAGCAGTTCTTC
V: TRBV6-5; J: TRBJ2-7; D: TRBD1; size: .; CDR3: CASSRGQGNYEQYF; DNA: TGTGCCAGCAGTCGGGGACAGGGGAACTACGAGCAGTACTTC
V: TRBV12-3/TRBV12-4; J: TRBJ2-3; D: .; size: .; CDR3: CASSCRADTQYF; DNA: TGTGCCAGCAGTTGTCGGGCAGATACGCAGTATTTT
V: TRBV7-8; J: TRBJ2-3; D: TRBD2; size: .; CDR3: CASSHQRGGRETQYF; DNA: TGTGCCAGCAGCCATCAGCGGGGGGGGAGGGAGACGCAGTATTTT
V: TRBV9; J: TRBJ2-3; D: TRBD1; size: .; CDR3: CASSVADRGGGDTQYF; DNA: TGTGCCAGCAGCGTCGCCGACAGGGGAGGAGGAGATACGCAGTATTTT
V: TRBV20-1; J: TRBJ2-1; D: .; size: few; CDR3: CSARELGGNHNEQFF; DNA: TGCAGTGCTAGAGAATTAGGGGGGAACCACAATGAGCAGTTCTTC
V: TRBV4-3; J: TRBJ2-1; D: .; size: many; CDR3: CASSLRGLNEQFF; DNA: TGCGCCAGCAGCCTCCGGGGCCTGAATGAGCAGTTCTTC
V: TRBV29-1; J: TRBJ2-1; D: .; size: .; CDR3: CTDFGGQDQFF; DNA: TGCACCGACTTTGGCGGCCAGGATCAGTTCTTC
V: TRBV5-1; J: TRBJ2-6; D: .; size: .; CDR3: CASSGLITGRGGLLGANVLTF; DNA: TGCGCCAGCAGCGGACTGATAACGGGCAGGGGAGGTTTGTTGGGGGCCAACGTCCTGACTTTC
V: TRBV4-1; J: TRBJ2-7; D: TRBD1; size: .; CDR3: CASSPSQGQGYEQYF; DNA: TGCGCCAGCAGCCCCAGTCAGGGACAGGGCTACGAGCAGTACTTC
V: TRBV7-9; J: TRBJ1-5; D: .; size: few; CDR3: CASSLDLPMPQHF; DNA: TGTGCCAGCAGCTTAGACCTCCCAATGCCCCAGCATTTT
V: TRBV6-5; J: TRBJ2-1; D: TRBD1; size: few; CDR3: CASRRQGDGYNEQFF; DNA: TGTGCCAGCAGGAGACAGGGGGACGGCTACAATGAGCAGTTCTTC
V: TRBV20-1; J: TRBJ2-3; D: .; size: .; CDR3: CSAKRELSTDTQYF; DNA: TGCAGTGCTAAACGGGAGCTAAGCACAGATACGCAGTATTTT
V: TRBV3-1; J: TRBJ1-4; D: .; size: few; CDR3: CASSQTFKAREKLFF; DNA: TGTGCCAGCAGCCAGACCTTCAAGGCAAGGGAAAAACTGTTTTTT
V: TRBV3-1; J: TRBJ1-2; D: .; size: .; CDR3: CASSQAGAAGYTF; DNA: TGTGCCAGCAGCCAAGCAGGGGCGGCGGGCTACACCTTC
V: TRBV2; J: TRBJ2-7; D: .; size: many; CDR3: CASSGGGPYEQYF; DNA: TGTGCCAGCAGTGGAGGGGGACCCTACGAGCAGTACTTC
V: TRBV5-1; J: TRBJ2-3; D: TRBD2; size: few; CDR3: CASSLARAGGSDTQYF; DNA: TGCGCCAGCAGCTTGGCTCGAGCGGGGGGGTCAGATACGCAGTATTTT
V: TRBV4-3; J: TRBJ2-1; D: TRBD2; size: .; CDR3: CASSQEGGLQADEQFF; DNA: TGCGCCAGCAGCCAAGAGGGGGGGTTGCAAGCGGATGAGCAGTTCTTC
V: TRBV20-1; J: TRBJ1-2; D: TRBD1; size: .; CDR3: CSPRGDRGDGYTF; DNA: TGCAGCCCCAGGGGGGACAGGGGAGATGGCTACACCTTC
V: TRBV27; J: TRBJ2-7; D: TRBD2; size: .; CDR3: CASRSSGSVNEQYF; DNA: TGTGCCAGCAGATCTAGCGGGAGTGTCAACGAGCAGTACTTC
V: TRBV18; J: TRBJ2-1; D: .; size: .; CDR3: CASSPRELGSYNEQFF; DNA: TGTGCCAGCTCACCTCGGGAGTTAGGCTCCTACAATGAGCAGTTCTTC
V: TRBV5-5; J: TRBJ1-5; D: .; size: .; CDR3: CASSAGLSSNQPQHF; DNA: TGTGCCAGCAGCGCCGGACTGTCCAGCAATCAGCCCCAGCATTTT
V: TRBV5-1; J: TRBJ1-1; D: .; size: few; CDR3: CASSKGRGQKAFF; DNA: TGCGCCAGCAGCAAGGGTCGGGGTCAGAAAGCTTTCTTT
V: TRBV11-2; J: TRBJ1-3; D: .; size: few; CDR3: CASSLSSSSGNTIYF; DNA: TGTGCCAGCAGCTTATCCTCGAGCTCTGGAAACACCATATATTTT
V: TRBV7-7; J: TRBJ2-1; D: .; size: .; CDR3: CASSFLGGRIYNEQFF; DNA: TGTGCTAGCAGCTTCCTTGGTGGGAGGATCTACAATGAGCAGTTCTTC
V: TRBV7-9; J: TRBJ1-5; D: .; size: .; CDR3: CASSLDFQPPQHF; DNA: TGTGCCAGCAGCTTAGATTTCCAACCGCCCCAGCATTTT
V: TRBV20-1; J: TRBJ2-6; D: .; size: few; CDR3: CSARGGDTSGANVLTF; DNA: TGCAGTGCTAGAGGTGGGGACACCTCTGGGGCCAACGTCCTGACTTTC
V: TRBV9; J: TRBJ1-2; D: .; size: .; CDR3: CASSAIGVDYGYTF; DNA: TGTGCCAGCAGCGCAATTGGGGTGGACTATGGCTACACCTTC
V: TRBV15; J: TRBJ2-3; D: .; size: many; CDR3: CATSRGRAGADTQYF; DNA: TGTGCCACCAGCAGAGGCAGGGCAGGTGCAGATACGCAGTATTTT
V: TRBV12-3/TRBV12-4; J: TRBJ1-5; D: TRBD1; size: .; CDR3: CASSGTVNQPQHF; DNA: TGTGCCAGCAGTGGGACAGTTAATCAGCCCCAGCATTTT
V: TRBV10-3; J: TRBJ2-3; D: .; size: .; CDR3: CAISESASATDTQYF; DNA: TGTGCCATCAGTGAGTCGGCTTCTGCTACAGATACGCAGTATTTT
V: TRBV12-3/TRBV12-4; J: TRBJ1-6; D: .; size: few; CDR3: CASSLVPWTPSPSPLHF; DNA: TGTGCCAGCAGTTTAGTGCCCTGGACGCCTAGTCCTTCACCCCTCCACTTT
V: TRBV30; J: TRBJ1-1; D: .; size: .; CDR3: CAWSVPGTSPRVAFF; DNA: TGTGCCTGGAGTGTACCTGGGACATCTCCCCGGGTAGCTTTCTTT